This TCR beta chain was observed in a study of shared clonotypes between healthy human individuals. As for the study in general: CD4 naive and memory got three plates each, CD8 naive two, CD8 memory one.

Naive CD8 populations comprised CD45RO-negative cells positively selected for CCR7, excluding terminally differentiated effector memory CD45RA+ cells. This clone was recorded once. Assay execution took place at the deep level. When replicate PCRs were run on sorted subsets, they used approximately 0.2 ug DNA, roughly 30,000 T cell genomes. The assay was immunoSEQ multiplex PCR, and TCRdb's table has in-frame clones only and misses some. The repertoire holds around 2,000,000 clones, about 94% seen once, with roughly 1.2% in the top ten. This CDR3 has 15 residues. CDR1 is LGHNA and CDR2 is YSLEER in the germline V gene. Trimming left V 6 bases short and J 1 base short, with 13 bases between.

The receptor comes from a man between 18 and 29 years old in good health. The sample consisted of naive CD8+ T cells sorted from blood. V and J are TRBV4-3 and TRBJ2-1, with a possible D match to TRBD1 (6 bases). The CDR3 reads CASSHEGVSYNEQFF. The CDR3 DNA is TGCGCCAGCAGTCATGAGGGGGTATCCTACAATGAGCAGTTCTTC.